A selection of T cell receptor beta chains follows, all from one sample in a study of control samples from healthy donors and cancer patients. The assay was immunoSEQ multiplex PCR, and TCRdb's table has in-frame clones only and misses some. The profile covers about 75,000 clones, with around 94% appearing a single time and approximately 6% taken by the ten largest. The specimen was blood. The receptors here all came from a woman aged 40 to 50 in good health. Both conserved end residues are part of each CDR3. D genes are given only for firm matches. Size is stated for part of the rows, as once, few or many counts, or as a class when the clone is expanded.

j_call: TRBJ1-5
d_call: -
cdr3_length: 13
clone_size: -
v_call: TRBV19
cdr3_nt: TGTGCCAGTAGTATTCGGAACTTCCAGCCCCAGCATTTT
cdr3_aa: CASSIRNFQPQHF

j_call: TRBJ1-1
d_call: -
cdr3_length: 14
clone_size: -
v_call: TRBV20-1
cdr3_nt: TGCAGTGCTAGTCATTTGGTTATGAACACTGAAGCTTTCTTT
cdr3_aa: CSASHLVMNTEAFF

j_call: TRBJ1-2
d_call: -
cdr3_length: 14
clone_size: -
v_call: TRBV27
cdr3_nt: TGTGCCAGCAGAGTACACAACGGGGTAGGAGGCTACACCTTC
cdr3_aa: CASRVHNGVGGYTF

j_call: TRBJ1-1
d_call: -
cdr3_length: 18
clone_size: -
v_call: TRBV6-2/TRBV6-3
cdr3_nt: TGTGCCAGCAGTTACTCGGACTTCTCATGGGGGTTGGACACTGAAGCTTTCTTT
cdr3_aa: CASSYSDFSWGLDTEAFF

j_call: TRBJ1-5
d_call: TRBD1
cdr3_length: 14
clone_size: once
v_call: TRBV6-5
cdr3_nt: TGTGCCAGCAGTTTCAAGCAGGGGGATCAGCCCCAGCATTTT
cdr3_aa: CASSFKQGDQPQHF

j_call: TRBJ1-4
d_call: TRBD1
cdr3_length: 14
clone_size: -
v_call: TRBV4-2
cdr3_nt: TGTGCCAGCAGCCAGGGACAGGGGAATGAAAAACTGTTTTTT
cdr3_aa: CASSQGQGNEKLFF

j_call: TRBJ1-4
d_call: TRBD1
cdr3_length: 16
clone_size: -
v_call: TRBV9
cdr3_nt: TGTGCCAGCAGCGTGGGACAGGGGGCGACTAATGAAAAACTGTTTTTT
cdr3_aa: CASSVGQGATNEKLFF

j_call: TRBJ1-4
d_call: -
cdr3_length: 16
clone_size: -
v_call: TRBV6-5
cdr3_nt: TGTGCCAGCAGTTACTCGATCGGGGAGAGTAATGAAAAACTGTTTTTT
cdr3_aa: CASSYSIGESNEKLFF

j_call: TRBJ2-1
d_call: TRBD1
cdr3_length: 17
clone_size: -
v_call: TRBV4-1
cdr3_nt: TGCGCCAGCAGCCAAGAGGGCGGCAGGGGGCGGTGGAATGAGCAGTTCTTC
cdr3_aa: CASSQEGGRGRWNEQFF

j_call: TRBJ2-7
d_call: -
cdr3_length: 11
clone_size: -
v_call: TRBV12-3/TRBV12-4
cdr3_nt: TGTGCCAGCAGCCTTTTATACGAGCAGTACTTC
cdr3_aa: CASSLLYEQYF

j_call: TRBJ1-1
d_call: TRBD1
cdr3_length: 14
clone_size: -
v_call: TRBV25-1
cdr3_nt: TGTGCCAGCAGTGCCCGGACAGGGCTAACTGAAGCTTTCTTT
cdr3_aa: CASSARTGLTEAFF

j_call: TRBJ1-2
d_call: -
cdr3_length: 12
clone_size: -
v_call: TRBV29-1
cdr3_nt: TGCAGCGTTAGAACGGGGGCAGAAGGCTACACCTTC
cdr3_aa: CSVRTGAEGYTF

j_call: TRBJ2-7
d_call: -
cdr3_length: 16
clone_size: -
v_call: TRBV7-7
cdr3_nt: TGTGCTAGCAGCCCATATCTACCGGGACAAAACTACGAGCAGTACTTC
cdr3_aa: CASSPYLPGQNYEQYF

j_call: TRBJ2-7
d_call: TRBD2
cdr3_length: 16
clone_size: -
v_call: TRBV10-2
cdr3_nt: TGCGCCAGCAGTGAGTCGAAAGACAGCCGGGGGGGAGAGCAGTACTTC
cdr3_aa: CASSESKDSRGGEQYF

j_call: TRBJ2-6
d_call: -
cdr3_length: 14
clone_size: -
v_call: TRBV30
cdr3_nt: TGTGCCTGGAGAGGGCCCTCAACGGCCAACGTCCTGACTTTC
cdr3_aa: CAWRGPSTANVLTF

j_call: TRBJ1-4
d_call: -
cdr3_length: 13
clone_size: -
v_call: TRBV5-4
cdr3_nt: TGTGCCAGCAGCTTGCAGGGCGATGAAAAACTGTTTTTT
cdr3_aa: CASSLQGDEKLFF

j_call: TRBJ2-3
d_call: TRBD2
cdr3_length: 13
clone_size: -
v_call: TRBV11-3
cdr3_nt: TGTGCCAGCAGCCAGCGGGGTGCAGATACGCAGTATTTT
cdr3_aa: CASSQRGADTQYF

j_call: TRBJ1-1
d_call: TRBD1
cdr3_length: 15
clone_size: -
v_call: TRBV20-1
cdr3_nt: TGCAGTGCTAGTACAGGGGAGTCCCAGATCACTGAAGCTTTCTTT
cdr3_aa: CSASTGESQITEAFF

j_call: TRBJ1-2
d_call: -
cdr3_length: 14
clone_size: -
v_call: TRBV18
cdr3_nt: TGTGCCAGCTCACCACCGTGGACGGCTTATGGCTACACCTTC
cdr3_aa: CASSPPWTAYGYTF

j_call: TRBJ1-1
d_call: -
cdr3_length: 13
clone_size: few
v_call: TRBV12-3/TRBV12-4
cdr3_nt: TGTGCCAGCAGTTTACAGGAGAACACTGAAGCTTTCTTT
cdr3_aa: CASSLQENTEAFF

j_call: TRBJ2-1
d_call: -
cdr3_length: 16
clone_size: -
v_call: TRBV5-6
cdr3_nt: TGTGCCAGCAGCGGACCCGGGACCACCTCCGGATATGAGCAGTTCTTC
cdr3_aa: CASSGPGTTSGYEQFF

j_call: TRBJ1-2
d_call: -
cdr3_length: 13
clone_size: -
v_call: TRBV28
cdr3_nt: TGTGCCAGCAGTTTAAGTGGGGGTCGGGGCTACACCTTC
cdr3_aa: CASSLSGGRGYTF

j_call: TRBJ2-5
d_call: TRBD2
cdr3_length: 14
clone_size: -
v_call: TRBV29-1
cdr3_nt: TGCAGCGTTGTTAGGGCGGGGGGCGTGGAGACCCAGTACTTC
cdr3_aa: CSVVRAGGVETQYF

j_call: TRBJ2-2
d_call: TRBD1
cdr3_length: 17
clone_size: -
v_call: TRBV4-3
cdr3_nt: TGCGCCAGCAGCCAAGCCCCCGGGACAGGGGACACCGGGGAGCTGTTTTTT
cdr3_aa: CASSQAPGTGDTGELFF

j_call: TRBJ1-4
d_call: -
cdr3_length: 15
clone_size: -
v_call: TRBV2
cdr3_nt: TGTGCCAGCAGATCGATGGGGACCCTTTTGGCACGACTGTTTTTT
cdr3_aa: CASRSMGTLLARLFF

j_call: TRBJ2-2
d_call: -
cdr3_length: 15
clone_size: -
v_call: TRBV24-1
cdr3_nt: TGTGCCACCAGTAGCCGGGACTTAGACACCGGGGAGCTGTTTTTT
cdr3_aa: CATSSRDLDTGELFF

j_call: TRBJ2-3
d_call: -
cdr3_length: 11
clone_size: -
v_call: TRBV27
cdr3_nt: TGTGCCAGCAGTTTAGCGGATACGCAGTATTTT
cdr3_aa: CASSLADTQYF

j_call: TRBJ1-6
d_call: TRBD1
cdr3_length: 21
clone_size: -
v_call: TRBV3-1/TRBV3-2
cdr3_nt: TGTTCCAGCAGCCAATACAGGGGGGGGACGAGGGAAATTTCTGGTAATTCACCCCTCCACTTT
cdr3_aa: CSSSQYRGGTREISGNSPLHF

j_call: TRBJ1-2
d_call: -
cdr3_length: 13
clone_size: -
v_call: TRBV14
cdr3_nt: TGTGCCAGTAGTCTCGACTCCATCTATGGCTACACCTTC
cdr3_aa: CASSLDSIYGYTF

j_call: TRBJ1-6
d_call: TRBD1
cdr3_length: 15
clone_size: -
v_call: TRBV11-2
cdr3_nt: TGTGCCAGCAGCTTAGACACAGGGGGGGATTCACCCCTCCACTTT
cdr3_aa: CASSLDTGGDSPLHF

j_call: TRBJ2-7
d_call: -
cdr3_length: 14
clone_size: -
v_call: TRBV7-2
cdr3_nt: TGTGCCAGCAGCTTTTCTCAGGGGTACTACGAGCAGTACTTC
cdr3_aa: CASSFSQGYYEQYF

j_call: TRBJ2-7
d_call: -
cdr3_length: 14
clone_size: -
v_call: TRBV29-1
cdr3_nt: TGCAGCGCCATAACAGCGGGCCGCTCCTACGAGCAGTACTTC
cdr3_aa: CSAITAGRSYEQYF

j_call: TRBJ1-5
d_call: -
cdr3_length: 15
clone_size: medium-sized
v_call: TRBV27
cdr3_nt: TGTGCCAGCAGTTTATCGGGGGCCGTAAATCAGCCCCAGCATTTT
cdr3_aa: CASSLSGAVNQPQHF

j_call: TRBJ2-7
d_call: TRBD2
cdr3_length: 12
clone_size: -
v_call: TRBV10-3
cdr3_nt: TGTGCCATCACGGGGGGAAGCTACGAGCAGTACTTC
cdr3_aa: CAITGGSYEQYF

j_call: TRBJ2-5
d_call: -
cdr3_length: 15
clone_size: once
v_call: TRBV6-2/TRBV6-3
cdr3_nt: TGTGCCAGCAGTTACAGCCAGGGGTGGGGAGAGACCCAGTACTTC
cdr3_aa: CASSYSQGWGETQYF

j_call: TRBJ1-3
d_call: -
cdr3_length: 16
clone_size: -
v_call: TRBV18
cdr3_nt: TGTGCCAGCTCACCACCGCAGGCCAGCTCTGGAAACACCATATATTTT
cdr3_aa: CASSPPQASSGNTIYF

j_call: TRBJ2-7
d_call: -
cdr3_length: 11
clone_size: -
v_call: TRBV2
cdr3_nt: TGTGCCAGCACCTCGTGGTTCGAGCAGTACTTC
cdr3_aa: CASTSWFEQYF